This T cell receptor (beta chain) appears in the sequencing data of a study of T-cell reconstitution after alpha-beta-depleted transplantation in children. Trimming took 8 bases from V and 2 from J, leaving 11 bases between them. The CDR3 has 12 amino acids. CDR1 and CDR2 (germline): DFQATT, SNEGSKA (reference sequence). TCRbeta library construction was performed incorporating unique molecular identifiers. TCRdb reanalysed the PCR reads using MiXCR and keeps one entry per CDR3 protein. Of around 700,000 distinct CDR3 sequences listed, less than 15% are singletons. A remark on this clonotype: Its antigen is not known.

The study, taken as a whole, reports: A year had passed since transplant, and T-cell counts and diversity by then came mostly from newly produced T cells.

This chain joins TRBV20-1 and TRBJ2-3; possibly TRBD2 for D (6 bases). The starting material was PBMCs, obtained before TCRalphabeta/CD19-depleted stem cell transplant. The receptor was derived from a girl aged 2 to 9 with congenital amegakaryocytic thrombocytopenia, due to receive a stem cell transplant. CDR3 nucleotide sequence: TGCAGTCCCCGGGGGAACACAGATACGCAGTATTTT. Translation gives CSPRGNTDTQYF.